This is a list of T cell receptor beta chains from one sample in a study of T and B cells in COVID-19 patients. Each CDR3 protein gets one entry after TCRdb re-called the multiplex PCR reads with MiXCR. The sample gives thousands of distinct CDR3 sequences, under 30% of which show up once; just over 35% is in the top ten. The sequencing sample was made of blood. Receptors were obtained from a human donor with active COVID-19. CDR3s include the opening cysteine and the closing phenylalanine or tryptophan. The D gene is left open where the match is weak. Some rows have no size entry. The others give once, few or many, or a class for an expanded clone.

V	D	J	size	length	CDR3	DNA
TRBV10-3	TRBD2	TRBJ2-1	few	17	CAISGGLAGGPYNEQFF	TGTGCCATCAGTGGGGGACTAGCGGGAGGTCCTTACAATGAGCAGTTCTTC
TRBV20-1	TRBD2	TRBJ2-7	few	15	CSARDYLAGDYEQYF	TGCAGTGCTAGGGACTACCTAGCGGGAGACTACGAGCAGTACTTC
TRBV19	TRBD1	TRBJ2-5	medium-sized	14	CASSKGQGIMTQYF	TGTGCCAGTAGTAAGGGACAGGGTATTATGACCCAGTACTTC
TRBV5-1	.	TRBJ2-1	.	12	CASSGAGDEQFF	TGCGCCAGCAGCGGGGCAGGCGATGAGCAGTTCTTC
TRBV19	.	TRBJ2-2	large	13	CASSRMDTGELFF	TGTGCCAGTAGTCGAATGGACACCGGGGAGCTGTTTTTT
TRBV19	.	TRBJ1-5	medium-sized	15	CASTTTVNSNQPQHF	TGTGCCAGTACCACGACAGTTAATAGCAATCAGCCCCAGCATTTT
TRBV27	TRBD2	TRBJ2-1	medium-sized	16	CASSIVAGFSYNEQFF	TGTGCCAGCAGTATCGTAGCGGGATTCTCCTACAATGAGCAGTTCTTC
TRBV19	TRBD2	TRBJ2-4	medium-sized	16	CASSTITSAQGNIQYF	TGTGCCAGTAGTACTATTACTAGCGCCCAAGGGAACATTCAGTACTTC
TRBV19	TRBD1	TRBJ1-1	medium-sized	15	CASSAQGKGNTEAFF	TGTGCCAGTAGTGCACAGGGGAAAGGGAACACTGAAGCTTTCTTT
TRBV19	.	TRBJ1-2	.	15	CASSEVAVPNYGYTF	TGTGCCAGTAGCGAGGTGGCAGTGCCTAACTATGGCTACACCTTC
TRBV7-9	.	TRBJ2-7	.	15	CASSLDGALIYEQYF	TGTGCCAGCAGCCTAGACGGGGCCTTGATCTACGAGCAGTACTTC
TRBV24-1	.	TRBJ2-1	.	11	CATEIQDRKFF	TGTGCCACCGAAATCCAGGACAGAAAGTTCTTC
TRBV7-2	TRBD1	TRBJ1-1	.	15	CASSQTGGGDTEAFF	TGTGCCAGCAGCCAGACAGGGGGAGGAGACACTGAAGCTTTCTTT
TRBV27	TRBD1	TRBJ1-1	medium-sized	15	CASSPTTGRNTEAFF	TGTGCCAGCAGTCCCACGACAGGGAGGAACACTGAAGCTTTCTTT
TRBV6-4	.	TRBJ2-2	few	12	CASSLHTGELFF	TGTGCCAGCAGTCTCCACACCGGGGAGCTGTTTTTT
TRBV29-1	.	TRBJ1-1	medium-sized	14	CSSRQRLTNLEAFF	TGCAGCTCTCGACAGAGGCTGACCAACCTTGAAGCTTTCTTT
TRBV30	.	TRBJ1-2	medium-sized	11	CANGQTYGYTF	TGTGCCAACGGACAGACGTATGGCTACACCTTC